This T cell receptor (beta chain) was observed in a study of T cell clones after liver transplantation. Method: immunoSEQ multiplex PCR; TCRdb's copy keeps in-frame clones and lacks some. The sample holds about 120,000 clones, 90% seen once. The sequencing here drew on CD4+ T cells from blood, taken 12 months after liver transplant. The receptor was derived from a human patient who received a liver transplant. Some T cells may trace back to the graft donor.

The CDR3 DNA sequence: TGTGCCAGCAGTTATACGGTGGGTAGCAATCAGCCCCAGCATTTT. This gives the protein CASSYTVGSNQPQHF. This sequence joins TRBV28 and TRBJ1-5; D gene unclear. This CDR3 comprises 15 residues. Germline assignment: CDR1 MDHEN and CDR2 SYDVKM. The V end lost 4 bases, the J end lost 0 bases, and 10 bases lay between the germline ends.